The source of this T cell receptor beta chain is a study of CD8 T cells in Susac syndrome. Patients with stable or active relapsing-remitting disease, all of them treatment-naive, made up the multiple sclerosis controls. While CD8+ and CD4+ T cells were isolated negatively, TEMRA cells were enriched by FACS. The RNA, 0.5 to 1 ug, was put through reverse transcription using random hexamers. TCRdb processed the immunoSEQ multiplex PCR reads anew with MiXCR; each CDR3 protein has one entry. The table lists 200,000 or so distinct CDR3 sequences, roughly 95% of them singletons. Germline CDR1 is SEHNR and CDR2 is FQNEAQ (reference sequence). V lost 1 base and J 6 bases, leaving 16 bases between the germline ends. This CDR3 comprises 15 residues.

Sequencing was carried out using CD4+ T cells from PBMCs. This TCR came from a human donor with multiple sclerosis. V usage is TRBV7-9 and J usage is TRBJ2-7; no definite D call. CDR3 residues: CASSLGYTQRSEQYF. Here the CDR3 DNA reads TGTGCCAGCAGCTTAGGTTATACACAACGATCCGAGCAGTACTTC.